Shown below are 9 T cell receptor beta chains from a single sample sequenced in a study of blood T cell repertoires in COVID-19. Measured with immunoSEQ multiplex PCR; TCRdb has only the in-frame clones, and not every one. The sample lists under 350,000 clones, about nine tenths occurring once. Sequencing used peripheral blood. The receptors shown here come from a man aged 50-60 years with acute or convalescent COVID-19.

This rearrangement joins TRBV5-4 to TRBJ1-1; 11 bases fit TRBD1. Per germline, CDR1 SGHNT and CDR2 YYREEE (reference sequence). V lost 4 bases and J lost 11; bases outside the gene matches: 10. The CDR3 covers 14 residues. Here the CDR3 reads CASSTDRGQSRAFF. The CDR3 nucleotides are TGTGCCAGCAGCACGGACAGGGGGCAATCGAGGGCTTTCTTT.

The chain employs TRBV9 and TRBJ1-1; possibly TRBD1 for D (6 bases). CDR3 length: 16 residues. Trimming shortened V by 3 bases and J by 3 bases, and 18 bases separated the two germline ends. Germline CDR1 and CDR2: SGDLS and YYNGEE. The CDR3 here is CASSARKGGGDTEAFF. DNA for the CDR3: TGTGCCAGCAGCGCCCGAAAGGGGGGGGGTGACACTGAAGCTTTCTTT.

The V call is TRBV11-3, the J call TRBJ2-7; 7 bases are a match to TRBD2. Unmatched junction bases numbered 5, after V lost 2 bases and J lost 7 bases. Germline V lookup: CDR1 SGHNT, CDR2 YENEEA. The CDR3 totals 13 residues. CDR3 in DNA: TGTGCCAGCAGCTTATACGACGGGAGGGAGCAGTACTTC. It yields the protein CASSLYDGREQYF.

J is TRBJ2-3 and V is TRBV10-3, with TRBD1 as a possible D gene (5 bases). V shed 0 bases and J shed 2 bases, with 15 bases lying between them. Germline V lookup: CDR1 ENHRY, CDR2 SYGVKD. The CDR3 contains 17 residues. CDR3 residues: CAISESGQGIPTDTQYF. The CDR3 DNA is TGTGCCATCAGTGAGTCGGGGCAGGGTATTCCCACAGATACGCAGTATTTT.

This chain uses TRBV6-6 with TRBJ1-2; possible D gene TRBD1, 6 bases. With 6 bases removed from V and 8 bases from J, the gap between germline ends came to 22 bases. CDR3 size: 15 residues. The V gene's germline CDR1 is MNHNY and CDR2 SVGAGI (reference sequence). This CDR3 is CASSRTLAGDGGYTF. Here the CDR3 DNA reads TGTGCCAGCAGCCGAACCCTCGCAGGGGACGGAGGCTACACCTTC.

The CDR3 nucleotides are TGTGCCAGCAGAGAATACGGGGAGCTGTTTTTT. This encodes CASREYGELFF. V is TRBV2 and J is TRBJ2-2; D unresolved. The V end was cut by 6 bases, the J end by 7 bases, with 6 bases between. CDR1 SNHLY and CDR2 FYNNEI come from the germline V gene. The CDR3 is made up of 11 amino acids. Based on the CDR3 plus reference TRBV2 and TRBJ2-2, the full variable domain is EPEVTQTPSHQVTQMGQEVILRCVPISNHLYFYWYRQILGQKVEFLVSFYNNEISEKSEIFDDQFSVERPDGSNFTLKIRSTKLEDSAMYFCASREYGELFFGEGSRLTVL.

The rearrangement links TRBV5-4 to TRBJ2-3; 7 bases agree with TRBD2. Losses at the gene ends were 1 base for V and 1 base for J; bases not matched to a gene: 0. CDR1 SGHNT and CDR2 YYREEE come from the germline V gene (reference sequence). The CDR3 is made up of 14 amino acids. CDR3 nucleotide sequence: TGTGCCAGCAGCTTGCGGGGGGGCACAGATACGCAGTATTTT. This gives the protein CASSLRGGTDTQYF.

The V and J genes are TRBV5-8 and TRBJ1-6; D call uncertain. Trimming pared 2 bases from V and 9 bases from J, leaving 18 bases between. Germline assignment: CDR1 SGHTS and CDR2 YDEGEE. CDR3 length: 16 residues. Here the CDR3 reads CASSLDLLGHSSPLHF. CDR3 in DNA: TGTGCCAGCAGCTTAGATCTACTGGGTCACAGTTCACCCCTCCACTTT.

This clone was seen only a few times. The rearrangement links TRBV10-3 to TRBJ2-3, with a weak D call TRBD2 (6 bases). This CDR3 is 17 amino acids long. The V gene lost 6 bases and the J gene lost 0 bases, with 19 bases spanning the gap. Germline V CDR1 and CDR2: ENHRY, SYGVKD. CDR3 region: CAIRGGADTSSTDTQYF. CDR3 coding DNA: TGTGCCATCAGAGGAGGGGCCGACACGTCTAGCACAGATACGCAGTATTTT.